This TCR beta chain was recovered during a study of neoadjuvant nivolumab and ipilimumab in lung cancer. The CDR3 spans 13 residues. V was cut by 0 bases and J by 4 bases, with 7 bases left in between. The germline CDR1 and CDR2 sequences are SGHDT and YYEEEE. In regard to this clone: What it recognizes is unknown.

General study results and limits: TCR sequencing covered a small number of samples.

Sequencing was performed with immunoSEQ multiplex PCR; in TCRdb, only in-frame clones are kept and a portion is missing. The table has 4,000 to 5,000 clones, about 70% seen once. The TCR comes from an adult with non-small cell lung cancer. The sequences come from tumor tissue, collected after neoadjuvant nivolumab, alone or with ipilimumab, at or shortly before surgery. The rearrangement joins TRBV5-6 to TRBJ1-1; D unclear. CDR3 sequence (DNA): TGTGCCAGCAGCTTGGCCCCGGGCACTGAAGCTTTCTTT. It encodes CASSLAPGTEAFF.